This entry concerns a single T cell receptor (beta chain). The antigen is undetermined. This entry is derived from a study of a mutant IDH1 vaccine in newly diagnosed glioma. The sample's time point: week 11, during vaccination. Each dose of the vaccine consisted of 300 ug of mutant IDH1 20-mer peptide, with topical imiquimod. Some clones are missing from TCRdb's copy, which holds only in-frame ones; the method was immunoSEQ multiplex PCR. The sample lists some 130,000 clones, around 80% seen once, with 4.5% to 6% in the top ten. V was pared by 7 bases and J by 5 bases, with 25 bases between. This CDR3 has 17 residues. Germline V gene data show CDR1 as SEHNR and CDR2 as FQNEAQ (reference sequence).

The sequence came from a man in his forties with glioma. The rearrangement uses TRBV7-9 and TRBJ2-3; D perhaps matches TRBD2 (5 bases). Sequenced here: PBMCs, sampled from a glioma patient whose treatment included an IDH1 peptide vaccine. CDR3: CASNPTTSGKVLDTQYF. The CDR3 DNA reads TGTGCCAGCAACCCTACAACTAGTGGCAAAGTCTTAGATACGCAGTATTTT.